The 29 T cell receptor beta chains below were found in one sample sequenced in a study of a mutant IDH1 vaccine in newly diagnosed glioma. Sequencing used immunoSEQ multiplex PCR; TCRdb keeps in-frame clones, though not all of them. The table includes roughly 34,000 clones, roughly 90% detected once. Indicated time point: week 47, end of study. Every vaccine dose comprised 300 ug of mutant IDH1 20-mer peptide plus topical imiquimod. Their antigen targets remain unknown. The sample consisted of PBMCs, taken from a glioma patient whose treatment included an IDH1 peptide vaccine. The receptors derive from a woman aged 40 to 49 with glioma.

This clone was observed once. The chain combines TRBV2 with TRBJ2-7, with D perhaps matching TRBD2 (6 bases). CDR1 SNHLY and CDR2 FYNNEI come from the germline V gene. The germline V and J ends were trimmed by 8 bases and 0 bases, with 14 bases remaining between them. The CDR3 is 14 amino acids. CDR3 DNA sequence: TGTGCCAGCCTCCTAGCGAGAAGCTCCTACGAGCAGTACTTC. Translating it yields CASLLARSSYEQYF.

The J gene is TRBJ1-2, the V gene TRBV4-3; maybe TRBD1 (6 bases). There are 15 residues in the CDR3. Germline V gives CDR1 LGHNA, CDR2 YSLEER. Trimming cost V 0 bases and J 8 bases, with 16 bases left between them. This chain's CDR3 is CASSQDHTGSYGYTF. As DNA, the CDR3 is TGCGCCAGCAGCCAAGACCACACAGGGTCTTACGGCTACACCTTC.

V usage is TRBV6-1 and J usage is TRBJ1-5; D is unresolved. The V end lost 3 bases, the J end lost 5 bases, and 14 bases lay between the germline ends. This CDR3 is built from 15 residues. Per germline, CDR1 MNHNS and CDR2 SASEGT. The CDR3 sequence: CASSDPQRGHQPQHF. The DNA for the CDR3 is TGTGCCAGCAGTGACCCGCAGAGAGGACATCAGCCCCAGCATTTT.

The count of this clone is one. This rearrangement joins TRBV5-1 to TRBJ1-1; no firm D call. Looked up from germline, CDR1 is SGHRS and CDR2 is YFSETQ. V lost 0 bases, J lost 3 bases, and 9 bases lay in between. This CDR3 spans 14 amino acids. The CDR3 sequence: CASSLDGRYTEAFF. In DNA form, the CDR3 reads TGCGCCAGCAGCTTGGATGGACGTTACACTGAAGCTTTCTTT.

The CDR3 here is CASSVGLLGYNEQFF. CDR3 bases: TGTGCCAGCAGCGTCGGACTATTGGGATACAATGAGCAGTTCTTC. V is TRBV9 and J is TRBJ2-1; tentatively, D is TRBD2 (6 bases). Trimming removed 2 bases from V and 4 bases from J, with 13 bases in between. The CDR3 sequence is 15 residues long. CDR1 and CDR2 from the germline V gene are SGDLS and YYNGEE. Complete variable domain (other parts from reference TRBV9 and TRBJ2-1): DSGVTQTPKHLITATGQRVTLRCSPRSGDLSVYWYQQSLDQGLQFLIQYYNGEERAKGNILERFSAQQFPDLHSELNLSSLELGDSALYFCASSVGLLGYNEQFFGPGTRLTVL.

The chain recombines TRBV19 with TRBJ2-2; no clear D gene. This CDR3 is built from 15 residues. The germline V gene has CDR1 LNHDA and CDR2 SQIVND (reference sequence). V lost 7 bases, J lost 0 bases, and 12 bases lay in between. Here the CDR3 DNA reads TGTGCCAGTAAGGCACCTTTCCCGAACACCGGGGAGCTGTTTTTT. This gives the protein CASKAPFPNTGELFF.

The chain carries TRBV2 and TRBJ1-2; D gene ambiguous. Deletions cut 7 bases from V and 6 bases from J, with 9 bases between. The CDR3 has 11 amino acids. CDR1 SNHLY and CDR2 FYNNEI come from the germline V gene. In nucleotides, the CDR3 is TGTGCCAGCAACCGGTTTGATGGCTACACCTTC. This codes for CASNRFDGYTF.

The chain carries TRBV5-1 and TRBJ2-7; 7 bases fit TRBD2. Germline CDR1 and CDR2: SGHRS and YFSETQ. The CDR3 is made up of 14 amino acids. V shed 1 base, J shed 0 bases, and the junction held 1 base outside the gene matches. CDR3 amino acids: CASSLKRDSYEQYF. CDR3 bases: TGCGCCAGCAGCTTGAAGCGGGACTCCTACGAGCAGTACTTC.

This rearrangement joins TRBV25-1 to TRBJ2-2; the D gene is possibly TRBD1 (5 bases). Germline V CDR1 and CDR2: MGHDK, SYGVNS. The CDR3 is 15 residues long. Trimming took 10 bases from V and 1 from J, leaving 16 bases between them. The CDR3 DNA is TGTGCCACCATGGCCCCAGACAGGAACACCGGGGAGCTGTTTTTT. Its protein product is CATMAPDRNTGELFF.

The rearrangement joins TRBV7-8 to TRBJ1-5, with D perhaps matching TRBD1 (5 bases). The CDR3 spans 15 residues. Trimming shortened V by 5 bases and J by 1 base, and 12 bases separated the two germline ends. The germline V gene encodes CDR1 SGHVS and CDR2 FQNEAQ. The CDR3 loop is CASSPVWGSNQPQHF. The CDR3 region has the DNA TGTGCCAGCAGCCCCGTATGGGGGAGCAATCAGCCCCAGCATTTT.

CDR3 nucleotides: TGTGCCAGCAGTTCAGGGAGCAATCAGCCCCAGCATTTT. Its protein product is CASSSGSNQPQHF. V gene TRBV28 combines with J gene TRBJ1-5, with D maybe TRBD1 (5 bases). Germline loops: CDR1 MDHEN, CDR2 SYDVKM. Trimming shortened V by 4 bases and J by 1 base, and 5 bases separated the two germline ends. CDR3 length: 13 residues.

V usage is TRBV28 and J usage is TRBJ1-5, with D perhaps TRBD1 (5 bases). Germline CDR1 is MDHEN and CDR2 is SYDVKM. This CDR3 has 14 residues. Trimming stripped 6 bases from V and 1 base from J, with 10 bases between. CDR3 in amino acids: CASRFGGSNQPQHF. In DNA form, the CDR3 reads TGTGCCAGCAGGTTCGGGGGAAGCAATCAGCCCCAGCATTTT. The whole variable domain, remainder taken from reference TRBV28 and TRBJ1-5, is DVKVTQSSRYLVKRTGEKVFLECVQDMDHENMFWYRQDPGLGLRLIYFSYDVKMKEKGDIPEGYSVSREKKERFSLILESASTNQTSMYLCASRFGGSNQPQHFGDGTRLSIL.

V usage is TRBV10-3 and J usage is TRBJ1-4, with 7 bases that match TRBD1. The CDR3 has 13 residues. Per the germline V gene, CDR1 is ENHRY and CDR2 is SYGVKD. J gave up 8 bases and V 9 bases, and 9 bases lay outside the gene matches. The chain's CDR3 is CAIRQGQGEKLFF. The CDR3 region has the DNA TGTGCCATTCGACAGGGCCAGGGAGAAAAACTGTTTTTT.

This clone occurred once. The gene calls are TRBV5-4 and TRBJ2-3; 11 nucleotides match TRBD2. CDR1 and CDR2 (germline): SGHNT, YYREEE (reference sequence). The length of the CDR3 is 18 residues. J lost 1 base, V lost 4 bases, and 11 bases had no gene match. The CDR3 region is CASSPAPFSGGGTDTQYF. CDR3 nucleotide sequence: TGTGCCAGCAGCCCGGCCCCCTTTAGCGGGGGGGGCACAGATACGCAGTATTTT.

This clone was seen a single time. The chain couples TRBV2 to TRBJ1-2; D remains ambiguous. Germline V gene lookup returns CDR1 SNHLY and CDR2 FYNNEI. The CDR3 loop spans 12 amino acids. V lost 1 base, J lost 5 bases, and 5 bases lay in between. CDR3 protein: CASSEVQYGYTF. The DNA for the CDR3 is TGTGCCAGCAGTGAAGTGCAGTATGGCTACACCTTC.

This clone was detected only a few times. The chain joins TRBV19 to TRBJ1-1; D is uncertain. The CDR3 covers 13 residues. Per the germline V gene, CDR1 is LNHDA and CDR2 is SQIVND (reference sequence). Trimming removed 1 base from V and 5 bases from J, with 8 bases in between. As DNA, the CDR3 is TGTGCCAGTAGTATAGCCCCCGGGACTGAAGCTTTCTTT. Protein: CASSIAPGTEAFF.

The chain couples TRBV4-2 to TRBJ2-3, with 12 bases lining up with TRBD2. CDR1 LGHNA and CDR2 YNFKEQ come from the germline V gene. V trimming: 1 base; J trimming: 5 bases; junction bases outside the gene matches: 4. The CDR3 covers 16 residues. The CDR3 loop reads CASSQVTSGGGDTQYF. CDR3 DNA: TGTGCCAGCAGCCAAGTGACTAGCGGGGGAGGAGATACGCAGTATTTT.

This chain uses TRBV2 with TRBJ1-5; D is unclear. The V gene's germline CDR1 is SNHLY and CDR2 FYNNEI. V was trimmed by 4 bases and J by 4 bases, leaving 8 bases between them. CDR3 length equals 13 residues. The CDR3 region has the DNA TGTGCCAGCAGTGTTTTTAGAAATCAGCCCCAGCATTTT. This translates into CASSVFRNQPQHF.

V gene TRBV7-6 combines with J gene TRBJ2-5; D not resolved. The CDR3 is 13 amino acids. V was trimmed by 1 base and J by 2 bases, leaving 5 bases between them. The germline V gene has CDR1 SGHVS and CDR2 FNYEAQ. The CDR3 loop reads CASSLGPQETQYF. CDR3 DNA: TGTGCCAGCAGCTTAGGGCCACAAGAGACCCAGTACTTC. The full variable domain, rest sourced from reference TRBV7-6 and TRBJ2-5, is GAGVSQSPRYKVTKRGQDVALRCDPISGHVSLYWYRQALGQGPEFLTYFNYEAQQDKSGLPNDRFSAERPEGSISTLTIQRTEQRDSAMYRCASSLGPQETQYFGPGTRLLVL.

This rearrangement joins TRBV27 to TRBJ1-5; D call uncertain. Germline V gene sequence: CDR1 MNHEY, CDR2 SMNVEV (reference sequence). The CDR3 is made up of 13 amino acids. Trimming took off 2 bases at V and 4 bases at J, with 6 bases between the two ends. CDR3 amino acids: CASSLRGNQPQHF. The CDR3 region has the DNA TGTGCCAGCAGTTTACGTGGGAATCAGCCCCAGCATTTT.

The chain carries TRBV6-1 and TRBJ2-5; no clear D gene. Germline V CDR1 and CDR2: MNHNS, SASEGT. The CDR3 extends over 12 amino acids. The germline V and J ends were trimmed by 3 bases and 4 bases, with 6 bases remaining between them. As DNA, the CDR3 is TGTGCCAGCAGTGAGCAGAGAGAGACCCAGTACTTC. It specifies CASSEQRETQYF.

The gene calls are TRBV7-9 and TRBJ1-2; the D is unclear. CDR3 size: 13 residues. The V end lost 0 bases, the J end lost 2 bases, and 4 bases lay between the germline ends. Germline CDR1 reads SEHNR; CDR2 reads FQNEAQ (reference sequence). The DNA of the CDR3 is TGTGCCAGCAGCTTAGCGGTAAACTATGGCTACACCTTC. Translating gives CASSLAVNYGYTF.

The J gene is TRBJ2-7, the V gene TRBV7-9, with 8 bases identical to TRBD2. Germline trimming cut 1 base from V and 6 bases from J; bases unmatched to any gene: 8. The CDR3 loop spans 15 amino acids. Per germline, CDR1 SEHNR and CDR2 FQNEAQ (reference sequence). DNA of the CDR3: TGTGCCAGCAGCTTAGACCAGCGGGAGCGGGGCGAGCAGTACTTC. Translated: CASSLDQRERGEQYF.

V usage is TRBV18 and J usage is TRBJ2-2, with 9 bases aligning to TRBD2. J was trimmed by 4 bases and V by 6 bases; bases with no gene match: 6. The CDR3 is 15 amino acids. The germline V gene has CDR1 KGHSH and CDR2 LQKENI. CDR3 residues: CASSPSSGSTGELFF. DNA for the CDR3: TGTGCCAGCTCCCCAAGTAGCGGGAGCACCGGGGAGCTGTTTTTT. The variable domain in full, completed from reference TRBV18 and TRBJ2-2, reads NAGVMQNPRHLVRRRGQEARLRCSPMKGHSHVYWYRQLPEEGLKFMVYLQKENIIDESGMPKERFSAEFPKEGPSILRIQQVVRGDSAAYFCASSPSSGSTGELFFGEGSRLTVL.

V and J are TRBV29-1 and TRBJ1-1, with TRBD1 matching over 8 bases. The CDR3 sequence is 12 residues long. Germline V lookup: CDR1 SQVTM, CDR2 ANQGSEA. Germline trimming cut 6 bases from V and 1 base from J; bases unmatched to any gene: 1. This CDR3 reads CSVGTGNTEAFF. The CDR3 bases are TGCAGCGTGGGGACAGGGAACACTGAAGCTTTCTTT. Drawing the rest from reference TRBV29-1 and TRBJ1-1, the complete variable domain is SAVISQKPSRDICQRGTSLTIQCQVDSQVTMMFWYRQQPGQSLTLIATANQGSEATYESGFVIDKFPISRPNLTFSTLTVSNMSPEDSSIYLCSVGTGNTEAFFGQGTRLTVV.

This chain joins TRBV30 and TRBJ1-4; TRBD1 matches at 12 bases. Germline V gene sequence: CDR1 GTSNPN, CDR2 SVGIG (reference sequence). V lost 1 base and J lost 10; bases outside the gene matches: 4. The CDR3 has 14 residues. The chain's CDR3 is CAWSEGQGAGKLFF. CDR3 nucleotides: TGTGCCTGGAGTGAGGGACAGGGGGCCGGAAAACTGTTTTTT. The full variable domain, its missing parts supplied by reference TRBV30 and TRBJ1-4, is SQTIHQWPATLVQPVGSPLSLECTVEGTSNPNLYWYRQAAGRGLQLLFYSVGIGQISSEVPQNLSASRPQDRQFILSSKKLLLSDSGFYLCAWSEGQGAGKLFFGSGTQLSVL.

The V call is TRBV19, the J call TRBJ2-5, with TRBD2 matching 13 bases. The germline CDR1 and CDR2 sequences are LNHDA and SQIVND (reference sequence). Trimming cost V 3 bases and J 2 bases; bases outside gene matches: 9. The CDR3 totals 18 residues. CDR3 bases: TGTGCCAGTAGTATGACCGGACTAGCGGGGGCAAATCAAGAGACCCAGTACTTC. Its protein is CASSMTGLAGANQETQYF.

The CDR3 reads CSAGTTEAFF. The DNA of the CDR3 is TGCAGCGCCGGGACCACTGAAGCTTTCTTT. This chain joins TRBV29-1 and TRBJ1-1, with D perhaps matching TRBD1 (5 bases). The CDR3 spans 10 residues. V lost 7 bases to trimming and J lost 4 bases, with 7 bases between them. Germline V lookup: CDR1 SQVTM, CDR2 ANQGSEA.

CDR3 in amino acids: CASSYLGNTEAFF. The CDR3 region has the DNA TGTGCCAGCAGTTACCTGGGGAACACTGAAGCTTTCTTT. J is TRBJ1-1 and V is TRBV6-5; no firm D call. The CDR3 length is 13 residues. Trimming took off 2 bases at V and 1 base at J, with 5 bases between the two ends. From germline, CDR1 is MNHEY and CDR2 SVGAGI.